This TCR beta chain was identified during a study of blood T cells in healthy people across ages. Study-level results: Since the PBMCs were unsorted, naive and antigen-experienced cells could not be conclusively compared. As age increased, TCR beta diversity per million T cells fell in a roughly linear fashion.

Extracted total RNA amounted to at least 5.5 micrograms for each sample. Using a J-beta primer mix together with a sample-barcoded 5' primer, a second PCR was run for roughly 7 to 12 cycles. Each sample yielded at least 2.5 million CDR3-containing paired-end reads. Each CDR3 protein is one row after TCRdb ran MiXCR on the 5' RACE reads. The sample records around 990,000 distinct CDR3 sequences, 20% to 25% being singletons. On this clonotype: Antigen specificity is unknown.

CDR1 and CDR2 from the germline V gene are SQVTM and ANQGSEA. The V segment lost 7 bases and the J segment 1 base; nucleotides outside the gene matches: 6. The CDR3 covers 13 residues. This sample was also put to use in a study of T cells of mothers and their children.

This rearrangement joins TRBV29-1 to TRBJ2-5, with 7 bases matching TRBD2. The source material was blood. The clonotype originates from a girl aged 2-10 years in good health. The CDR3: CSGLTSVQETQYF. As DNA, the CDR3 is TGCAGCGGCCTAACTAGCGTCCAAGAGACCCAGTACTTC.